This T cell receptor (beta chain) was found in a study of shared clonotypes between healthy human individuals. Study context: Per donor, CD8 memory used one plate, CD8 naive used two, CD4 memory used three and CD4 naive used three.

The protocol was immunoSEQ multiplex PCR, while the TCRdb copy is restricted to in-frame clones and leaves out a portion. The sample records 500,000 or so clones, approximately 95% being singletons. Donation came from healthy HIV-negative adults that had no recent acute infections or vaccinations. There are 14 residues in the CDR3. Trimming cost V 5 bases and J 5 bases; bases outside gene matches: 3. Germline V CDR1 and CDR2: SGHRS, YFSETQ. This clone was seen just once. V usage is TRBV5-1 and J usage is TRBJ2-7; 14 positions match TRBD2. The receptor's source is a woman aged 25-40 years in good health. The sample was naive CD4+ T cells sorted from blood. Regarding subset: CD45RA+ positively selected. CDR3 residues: CASSRGLAGDEQYF. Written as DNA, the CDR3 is TGCGCCAGCAGTCGGGGACTAGCGGGAGACGAGCAGTACTTC.